This entry lists 26 T cell receptor beta chains sequenced from one sample in a study of T cell responses to AZD1222 COVID-19 vaccine. This table comes from immunoSEQ multiplex PCR, and its TCRdb copy is limited to in-frame clones, with some not included. The table records 90,000 to 150,000 clones, roughly 89% of them present only once. The specimen comprised peripheral blood, sampled 28 days after the second AZD1222 dose. All receptors come from an adult who received the AZD1222 COVID-19 vaccine.

V and J are TRBV9 and TRBJ2-7, with 9 bases matching TRBD2. The CDR3 has 17 amino acids. Trimming cost V 0 bases and J 0 bases; bases outside gene matches: 7. Germline loops: CDR1 SGDLS, CDR2 YYNGEE. The CDR3 sequence is CASSVGWTSASSYEQYF. CDR3 bases: TGTGCCAGCAGCGTAGGTTGGACTAGCGCAAGCTCCTACGAGCAGTACTTC.

The genes are TRBV19 and TRBJ2-2; 7 bases are a match to TRBD2. Trimming removed 3 bases from V and 2 bases from J; junction bases left unmatched: 6. Germline V gives CDR1 LNHDA, CDR2 SQIVND (reference sequence). CDR3 size: 16 residues. This chain's CDR3 is CASSMAGEINTGELFF. The CDR3 nucleotides are TGTGCCAGTAGTATGGCGGGGGAGATAAACACCGGGGAGCTGTTTTTT. Supplemented by reference TRBV19 and TRBJ2-2, the full variable domain reads DGGITQSPKYLFRKEGQNVTLSCEQNLNHDAMYWYRQDPGQGLRLIYYSQIVNDFQKGDIAEGYSVSREKKESFPLTVTSAQKNPTAFYLCASSMAGEINTGELFFGEGSRLTVL.

This sequence joins TRBV7-3 and TRBJ1-2; D might be TRBD1 (6 bases). Germline loops: CDR1 SGHTA, CDR2 FQGTGA. Trimming took off 8 bases at V and 7 bases at J, with 17 bases between the two ends. This CDR3 region has 13 residues. The CDR3 loop reads CASRGPTGGGYTF. The CDR3 DNA sequence: TGTGCCAGCCGGGGGCCGACCGGGGGTGGCTACACCTTC.

This clone was seen only once. The rearrangement joins TRBV7-9 to TRBJ2-7, with D possibly TRBD2 on 6 matching bases. This CDR3 comprises 16 residues. V was clipped by 4 bases and J by 5 bases, with 21 bases between them. CDR1 is SEHNR, CDR2 FQNEAQ, per germline (reference sequence). CDR3 sequence reads: CASSSVAGAGLHEQYF. The CDR3 nucleotides read TGTGCCAGCAGCTCCGTGGCTGGGGCGGGATTGCACGAGCAGTACTTC.

The genes are TRBV5-1 and TRBJ2-3; the D call may be TRBD1 or TRBD2 (5 bases each). This CDR3 comprises 15 residues. The V end lost 0 bases, the J end lost 7 bases, and 15 bases lay between the germline ends. The V gene's germline CDR1 is SGHRS and CDR2 YFSETQ. The CDR3: CASSLDGQTGHTQYF. The CDR3 DNA follows: TGCGCCAGCAGCTTGGATGGCCAAACGGGGCATACGCAGTATTTT.

The chain uses TRBV18 and TRBJ2-7; D is undetermined. The germline V gene has CDR1 KGHSH and CDR2 LQKENI. V lost 0 bases and J 1 base, leaving 7 bases between the germline ends. This CDR3 region has 14 residues. The chain's CDR3 is CASSPPAGSYEQYF. Written as DNA, the CDR3 is TGTGCCAGCTCACCACCGGCCGGGTCCTACGAGCAGTACTTC.

The chain couples TRBV7-9 to TRBJ2-3; a weak D match, TRBD2 (5 bases). CDR3 length: 17 amino acids. CDR1 SEHNR and CDR2 FQNEAQ come from the germline V gene (reference sequence). Trimming took off 3 bases at V and 2 bases at J, with 18 bases between the two ends. CDR3 residues: CASSFGLEAKDTDTQYF. The CDR3 DNA sequence: TGTGCCAGCAGCTTTGGTCTGGAGGCGAAAGACACAGATACGCAGTATTTT.

The count of this clone is one. This rearrangement joins TRBV5-1 to TRBJ2-1, with 7 bases identical to TRBD2. V was clipped by 0 bases and J by 5 bases; unmatched bases: 8. The CDR3 length is 16 residues. Germline CDR1 is SGHRS and CDR2 is YFSETQ. The CDR3 coding sequence is TGCGCCAGCAGCTTGGCGGGGCTAGCGGATAACAATGAGCAGTTCTTC. Translated: CASSLAGLADNNEQFF.

This chain links TRBV15 with TRBJ2-7, with D perhaps matching TRBD2 (6 bases). In germline, CDR1 is LNHNV, CDR2 YYDKDF (reference sequence). V lost 1 base and J lost 6, with 10 bases in between. This CDR3 has 13 amino acids. The CDR3 coding sequence is TGTGCCACCAGCAGAGCTGTGGGGGGCGAGCAGTACTTC. Translated: CATSRAVGGEQYF.

CDR3 sequence: CASSQGISQATVETQYF. In DNA, the CDR3 is TGTGCCAGCAGCCAAGGAATAAGCCAGGCTACGGTAGAGACCCAGTACTTC. The chain couples TRBV3-1 (or the pseudogene TRBV3-2) to TRBJ2-5; D is unclear. The CDR3 contains 17 residues. V gave up 1 base and J gave up 4 bases, with 19 bases separating them. The germline gives CDR1 LGHDT, CDR2 YNNKEL (reference sequence).

About this clone: Within the sample, other DNA sequences also encode this same CDR3. The rearrangement links TRBV18 to TRBJ2-7, with 7 bases matching TRBD1. Germline assignment: CDR1 KGHSH and CDR2 LQKENI. The junction had 3 bases not matched to a gene; V was cut back by 2 bases and J by 2 bases. This CDR3 is 14 amino acids long. CDR3 nucleotide sequence: TGTGCCAGCTCACCAAGACAGGGCACCTACGAGCAGTACTTC. As protein: CASSPRQGTYEQYF.

The chain links TRBV9 to TRBJ1-6, with TRBD1 identical over 8 bases. The V gene's germline CDR1 is SGDLS and CDR2 YYNGEE. The length of the CDR3 is 14 residues. V was clipped by 3 bases and J by 9 bases; unmatched bases: 5. CDR3 in DNA: TGTGCCAGCAGCGCAAGACAGGGGAGTTCACCCCTCCACTTT. Translated: CASSARQGSSPLHF. The complete variable domain, with remaining parts taken from reference TRBV9 and TRBJ1-6, reads DSGVTQTPKHLITATGQRVTLRCSPRSGDLSVYWYQQSLDQGLQFLIQYYNGEERAKGNILERFSAQQFPDLHSELNLSSLELGDSALYFCASSARQGSSPLHFGNGTRLTVT.

The rearrangement links TRBV5-1 to TRBJ2-1; 8 bases fit TRBD2. This CDR3 contains 15 residues. Germline CDR1 reads SGHRS; CDR2 reads YFSETQ. V lost 0 bases to trimming and J lost 2 bases; unmatched junction nucleotides: 1. The CDR3 region has the DNA TGCGCCAGCAGCTTGGTAGCGGGGACCTACAATGAGCAGTTCTTC. Amino acids: CASSLVAGTYNEQFF. Together with reference TRBV5-1 and TRBJ2-1, the CDR3 gives the full variable domain: KAGVTQTPRYLIKTRGQQVTLSCSPISGHRSVSWYQQTPGQGLQFLFEYFSETQRNKGNFPGRFSGRQFSNSRSEMNVSTLELGDSALYLCASSLVAGTYNEQFFGPGTRLTVL.

The rearrangement joins TRBV19 to TRBJ2-7; the D is unclear. CDR3 length: 12 amino acids. Germline V lookup: CDR1 LNHDA, CDR2 SQIVND (reference sequence). Between the trimmed V and J ends, which lost 3 bases and 6 bases, there was a span of 9 bases. CDR3 nucleotide sequence: TGTGCCAGTAGTATGTCTTTGGGCGAGCAGTACTTC. It codes for CASSMSLGEQYF. Drawing the rest from reference TRBV19 and TRBJ2-7, the complete variable domain is DGGITQSPKYLFRKEGQNVTLSCEQNLNHDAMYWYRQDPGQGLRLIYYSQIVNDFQKGDIAEGYSVSREKKESFPLTVTSAQKNPTAFYLCASSMSLGEQYFGPGTRLTVT.

The chain carries TRBV4-3 and TRBJ1-1; D is undetermined. V lost 4 bases to trimming and J lost 1 base, with 13 bases between them. Germline V gene data show CDR1 as LGHNA and CDR2 as YSLEER. The CDR3 spans 15 residues. In nucleotides, the CDR3 is TGCGCCAGCAGCCTCGGCCTGGAGGGGAACACTGAAGCTTTCTTT. Protein sequence: CASSLGLEGNTEAFF.

The V and J genes are TRBV6-5 and TRBJ2-5; 8 nucleotides line up with TRBD1. V shed 4 bases and J 6 bases; nucleotides not matched to a gene: 13. Germline V CDR1 and CDR2: MNHEY, SVGAGI. The CDR3 totals 16 residues. DNA for the CDR3: TGTGCCAGCAGTTTAACTGGACAGGGAGGCCGACAGACCCAGTACTTC. Its translation: CASSLTGQGGRQTQYF.

This chain joins TRBV5-8 and TRBJ1-2, with D possibly matching TRBD1 (5 bases). The ends were cut back, 0 bases at V and 8 bases at J, with 23 bases in the middle. Germline CDR1 is SGHTS and CDR2 is YDEGEE. The CDR3 length is 17 residues. CDR3 protein: CASSLVAEGTGLWGYTF. CDR3 nucleotides: TGTGCCAGCAGCTTGGTGGCCGAAGGGACCGGACTATGGGGCTACACCTTC.

The genes are TRBV19 and TRBJ1-1; no clear D gene. Germline CDR1 is LNHDA and CDR2 is SQIVND (reference sequence). The CDR3 has 12 amino acids. With 9 bases removed from V and 1 base from J, the gap between germline ends came to 9 bases. The CDR3 DNA follows: TGTGCCAGCCGCCATGGGAACACTGAAGCTTTCTTT. As protein: CASRHGNTEAFF. Based on the CDR3 plus reference TRBV19 and TRBJ1-1, the full variable domain is DGGITQSPKYLFRKEGQNVTLSCEQNLNHDAMYWYRQDPGQGLRLIYYSQIVNDFQKGDIAEGYSVSREKKESFPLTVTSAQKNPTAFYLCASRHGNTEAFFGQGTRLTVV.

The chain uses TRBV29-1 and TRBJ2-1, with TRBD1 as a possible D gene (5 bases). The V gene's germline CDR1 is SQVTM and CDR2 ANQGSEA. V lost 4 bases and J lost 0, with 19 bases in between. This CDR3 is 17 amino acids long. CDR3 protein: CSVVPIDSATSYNEQFF. The CDR3, as DNA: TGCAGCGTTGTCCCGATCGACAGTGCTACCTCCTACAATGAGCAGTTCTTC.

V usage is TRBV7-9 and J usage is TRBJ2-1, with a weak D call TRBD2 (5 bases). V was trimmed by 2 bases and J by 0 bases, leaving 11 bases between them. The CDR3 sequence is 16 residues long. CDR1 is SEHNR and CDR2 is FQNEAQ in the germline V gene (reference sequence). CDR3 bases: TGTGCCAGCAGCTTATCGAGCGGCAGCTCCTACAATGAGCAGTTCTTC. It is translated as CASSLSSGSSYNEQFF.

This clone appeared a single time. The chain combines TRBV20-1 with TRBJ1-4; D call uncertain. The CDR3 spans 11 residues. Trimming pared 5 bases from V and 7 bases from J, leaving 8 bases between. CDR1 and CDR2 (germline): DFQATT, SNEGSKA (reference sequence). The CDR3 DNA sequence: TGCAGTGCTCAGCGATTTGAAAAACTGTTTTTT. Residues: CSAQRFEKLFF.

The CDR3 here is CASSSALVDEQFF. The CDR3 region has the DNA TGTGCCAGCAGCTCAGCGCTGGTCGATGAGCAGTTCTTC. The chain combines TRBV7-9 with TRBJ2-1; D not certain. The germline V gene encodes CDR1 SEHNR and CDR2 FQNEAQ (reference sequence). The CDR3 runs to 13 residues. Deletions cut 4 bases from V and 8 bases from J, with 12 bases between.

The chain joins TRBV12-3 or TRBV12-4 to TRBJ1-5, with D uncertain. CDR3 length: 11 residues. The V and J ends lost 3 bases and 11 bases respectively, with 8 bases between them. The CDR3 DNA follows: TGTGCCAGCAGTTTTTGGGGTGCCCAGCATTTT. Amino acids: CASSFWGAQHF.

The rearrangement uses TRBV5-1 and TRBJ2-7, with 9 nucleotides matching TRBD1. Germline V lookup: CDR1 SGHRS, CDR2 YFSETQ. CDR3 size: 16 residues. V shed 4 bases and J 4 bases; nucleotides not matched to a gene: 12. The CDR3 DNA reads as TGCGCCAGCAGCCCGCTAGGGACAGGGATTGTATACGAGCAGTACTTC. Protein product: CASSPLGTGIVYEQYF.

This clone has more than one count but fewer than ten. The V gene is TRBV6-1, the J gene TRBJ1-1; no clear D gene. Germline loops: CDR1 MNHNS, CDR2 SASEGT. The V and J ends lost 3 bases and 3 bases respectively, with 11 bases between them. CDR3 length: 14 residues. The CDR3 nucleotides read TGTGCCAGCAGTGAGGTGGCAGGCCACACTGAAGCTTTCTTT. The encoded protein is CASSEVAGHTEAFF.

This chain links TRBV7-6 with TRBJ1-4; the D is unclear. V was shortened by 5 bases and J by 8 bases, with 18 bases between the two germline ends. The germline V gene has CDR1 SGHVS and CDR2 FNYEAQ. The CDR3 covers 15 residues. In nucleotides, the CDR3 is TGTGCCAGCAGCCCTGGGTGGGTCGGGCAAGAAAAACTGTTTTTT. Encoded protein: CASSPGWVGQEKLFF.